Shown below are 8 T cell receptor beta chains from a single sample sequenced in a study of T cells after yellow fever vaccination (dated by TCRdb to between 2017 and 2020). The treatment or condition label corresponds to: live attenuated yellow fever vaccine strain. Library preparation employed 5' RACE. TCRdb shows the sequencer as Illumina NovaSeq 6000. TCRdb reworked the public reads: Q25 trimming with fastp, MiXCR clone assembly, productive beta chains retained. Each entry is one CDR3 protein sequence, shown with its most common DNA and genes. The sample data list some 150,000 distinct CDR3 sequences, and 9.5% to 12% of these were observed just once. The ten largest make up 35% to 45% of the sample. The specimen comprised CD8+ T cells sorted from PBMCs, sampled 15 days after the yellow fever booster vaccination. Every receptor here comes from a man younger than 35 who received the YFV17D yellow fever vaccine.

This clonotype has only a few counts. The V and J genes are TRBV7-8 and TRBJ2-7; 10 positions match TRBD2. Germline V gene lookup returns CDR1 SGHVS and CDR2 FQNEAQ. The CDR3 covers 14 residues. V trimming: 5 bases; J trimming: 6 bases; junction bases outside the gene matches: 7. The DNA for the CDR3 is TGTGCCAGCAGCGAAGCGGGGGGGAATTTCGAGCAGTACTTC. This translates into CASSEAGGNFEQYF.

The table lists this clonotype with a few counts. V gene TRBV6-5 combines with J gene TRBJ1-1, with 12 bases matching TRBD1. Germline loops: CDR1 MNHEY, CDR2 SVGAGI. This CDR3 contains 15 residues. V lost 8 bases, J lost 5 bases, and 9 bases stayed unmatched. This CDR3 is CASGRDRGRGTEAFF. CDR3 DNA sequence: TGTGCCAGCGGCCGGGACAGGGGGCGCGGGACTGAAGCTTTCTTT.

V and J are TRBV7-9 and TRBJ2-3, with no clear D. Per germline, CDR1 SEHNR and CDR2 FQNEAQ (reference sequence). The CDR3 totals 16 residues. Trimming took 1 base from V and 2 from J, leaving 13 bases between them. The CDR3 loop is CASSLGPTPYTDTQYF. The CDR3 region has the DNA TGTGCCAGCAGCTTAGGGCCCACCCCATACACAGATACGCAGTATTTT.

This clonotype was detected a few times. The V gene is TRBV4-1, the J gene TRBJ2-2, with D tentatively TRBD2 (6 bases). Germline V gene lookup returns CDR1 MGHRA and CDR2 YSYEKL. V shed 0 bases and J shed 6 bases, with 14 bases lying between them. CDR3 length: 16 amino acids. CDR3 DNA: TGCGCCAGCAGCCAAGAAGGGGAGGTTTTTTCCGGGGAGCTGTTTTTT. Translated, it gives CASSQEGEVFSGELFF.

This clonotype was recorded many times. The V call is TRBV19, the J call TRBJ2-2; 9 bases are a match to TRBD1. V lost 7 bases and J lost 6; bases outside the gene matches: 12. The CDR3 has 16 residues. Germline CDR1 and CDR2: LNHDA and SQIVND (reference sequence). CDR3 residues: CASTTRTGDRAGELFF. CDR3 sequence (DNA): TGTGCCAGTACCACACGGACAGGGGATAGGGCCGGGGAGCTGTTTTTT.

In this sample, this clonotype turned up a few times. The CDR3 protein is CASSLETGSTDTQYF. The CDR3 DNA sequence: TGTGCCAGCAGCTTAGAAACAGGCAGCACAGATACGCAGTATTTT. The chain combines TRBV7-2 with TRBJ2-3; D is possibly TRBD1 (5 bases). The V gene's germline CDR1 is SGHTA and CDR2 FQGNSA. The CDR3 consists of 15 residues. V was clipped by 1 base and J by 0 bases, with 8 bases between them. The full variable domain, rest sourced from reference TRBV7-2 and TRBJ2-3, is GAGVSQSPSNKVTEKGKDVELRCDPISGHTALYWYRQSLGQGLEFLIYFQGNSAPDKSGLPSDRFSAERTGGSVSTLTIQRTQQEDSAVYLCASSLETGSTDTQYFGPGTRLTVL.

Here the CDR3 reads CASSWGHLGNEQFF. The DNA of the CDR3 is TGTGCCAGCAGTTGGGGACACTTGGGAAATGAGCAGTTCTTC. This sequence joins TRBV6-2 or TRBV6-3 and TRBJ2-1, with TRBD1 as a possible D gene (6 bases). The CDR3 extends over 14 amino acids. Trimming shortened V by 4 bases and J by 7 bases, and 14 bases separated the two germline ends. Germline values: CDR1 MNHEY, CDR2 SVGEGT.

The chain links TRBV5-5 to TRBJ2-7; D gene ambiguous. Germline V gives CDR1 SGHKS, CDR2 YYEKEE (reference sequence). This CDR3 contains 12 residues. V lost 0 bases and J 2 bases, leaving 3 bases between the germline ends. CDR3 DNA sequence: TGTGCCAGCAGCTTGGACACCTACGAGCAGTACGTC. This sequence encodes CASSLDTYEQYV.